These T cell receptor beta chains were read from a single sample in a study of beta chain features in type 1 diabetes. TCRdb's copy holds only in-frame clones and misses some; the assay was immunoSEQ multiplex PCR. The sample holds more than 95,000 clones, 28% seen once. Sequenced input: central memory CD4+ T cells from blood. The receptors come from a woman aged 18-29 years with type 1 diabetes. CDR3s include the opening cysteine and the closing phenylalanine or tryptophan. Each record gives: D gene, J gene, clone size, V gene, CDR3 DNA, CDR3 protein. D genes are given only for firm matches. A row's size may be missing; if present it is once, few, many or a size class.

d_gene: TRBD1
j_gene: TRBJ2-5
abundance: NA
v_gene: TRBV6-1
CDR3nt: TGTGCCAGCGGAAAGACAGGGGGCAGGGAGACCCAGTACTTC
CDR3aa: CASGKTGGRETQYF

d_gene: TRBD2
j_gene: TRBJ2-7
abundance: few
v_gene: TRBV4-2
CDR3nt: TGTGCCAGCAGCCAAGAGGGTCCGGGAGGGGTTCGCTACGAGCAGTACTTC
CDR3aa: CASSQEGPGGVRYEQYF

d_gene: NA
j_gene: TRBJ2-1
abundance: few
v_gene: TRBV5-1
CDR3nt: TGCGCCAGCAGCTTGGCCCTAGGAGGTGAGCAGTTCTTC
CDR3aa: CASSLALGGEQFF

d_gene: NA
j_gene: TRBJ1-2
abundance: NA
v_gene: TRBV11-2
CDR3nt: TGTGCCAGCAGCATCTCGCTCAGTGCGGCAAATGGCTACACCTTC
CDR3aa: CASSISLSAANGYTF

d_gene: NA
j_gene: TRBJ2-3
abundance: NA
v_gene: TRBV30
CDR3nt: TGTGCCTGGGCACTCACAGATACGCAGTATTTT
CDR3aa: CAWALTDTQYF

d_gene: TRBD1
j_gene: TRBJ1-2
abundance: NA
v_gene: TRBV30
CDR3nt: TGTGCCTGGACAACCGGTCGACAGGGTAAAGGCTACACCTTC
CDR3aa: CAWTTGRQGKGYTF

d_gene: TRBD1
j_gene: TRBJ2-2
abundance: NA
v_gene: TRBV7-9
CDR3nt: TGTGCCAGCAGCTTAGGGGGACAGGGATCCGGGGAGCTGTTTTTT
CDR3aa: CASSLGGQGSGELFF

d_gene: TRBD1
j_gene: TRBJ1-2
abundance: NA
v_gene: TRBV9
CDR3nt: TGTGCCAGCAGCGTAGCGGAAGTAGCCCTGGTGTACGGACAGGGAAACTATGGCTACACCTTC
CDR3aa: CASSVAEVALVYGQGNYGYTF

d_gene: TRBD1
j_gene: TRBJ1-6
abundance: NA
v_gene: TRBV5-1
CDR3nt: TGCGCCAGCAGCTTGGGCGGGACAGGGCCTAATTCACCCCTCCACTTT
CDR3aa: CASSLGGTGPNSPLHF

d_gene: TRBD1
j_gene: TRBJ1-2
abundance: few
v_gene: TRBV6-5
CDR3nt: TGTGCCAGCAGTTTCCTGACAGGGTCAGGCTACACCTTC
CDR3aa: CASSFLTGSGYTF

d_gene: NA
j_gene: TRBJ1-2
abundance: NA
v_gene: TRBV6-5
CDR3nt: TGTGCCAGCAGTTACATTGGGGGCTCTGGCTACACCTTC
CDR3aa: CASSYIGGSGYTF

d_gene: NA
j_gene: TRBJ2-3
abundance: NA
v_gene: TRBV19
CDR3nt: TGTGCCAGTAGTAATACAGCGGCCCAACACACAGATACGCAGTATTTT
CDR3aa: CASSNTAAQHTDTQYF

d_gene: TRBD1
j_gene: TRBJ2-3
abundance: few
v_gene: TRBV7-8
CDR3nt: TGTGCCAGCAGCTTAGAAACAGGGGTTTGGGGCACAGATACGCAGTATTTT
CDR3aa: CASSLETGVWGTDTQYF

d_gene: NA
j_gene: TRBJ2-5
abundance: NA
v_gene: TRBV11-2
CDR3nt: TGTGCCAGCAGCTTAGGGTCGGGGTCGGCTTTCCAAGAGACCCAGTACTTC
CDR3aa: CASSLGSGSAFQETQYF

d_gene: TRBD1
j_gene: TRBJ1-5
abundance: NA
v_gene: TRBV18
CDR3nt: TGTGCCAGCTCACCGACAGGGGACAATCAGCCCCAGCATTTT
CDR3aa: CASSPTGDNQPQHF

d_gene: NA
j_gene: TRBJ2-5
abundance: NA
v_gene: TRBV11-2
CDR3nt: TGTGCCAGCAGCCCCGCCCAGGAGACCCAGTACTTC
CDR3aa: CASSPAQETQYF

d_gene: TRBD2
j_gene: TRBJ2-7
abundance: NA
v_gene: TRBV28
CDR3nt: TGTGCCAGCGAATCCGTAGCGGGAGGAGGGTACGAGCAGTACTTC
CDR3aa: CASESVAGGGYEQYF

d_gene: TRBD1
j_gene: TRBJ1-5
abundance: NA
v_gene: TRBV6-5
CDR3nt: TGTGCCAGCAGTTACGGCAGGGGGCTGGATCAGCCCCAGCATTTT
CDR3aa: CASSYGRGLDQPQHF

d_gene: NA
j_gene: TRBJ1-1
abundance: NA
v_gene: TRBV2
CDR3nt: TGTGCCAGCAGTGAAACTAGGACAGCAGAAGCTTTCTTT
CDR3aa: CASSETRTAEAFF

d_gene: TRBD1
j_gene: TRBJ1-2
abundance: NA
v_gene: TRBV28
CDR3nt: TGTGCCAGCAGTTCAGGGGGAAGTCACTATGGCTACACCTTC
CDR3aa: CASSSGGSHYGYTF

d_gene: NA
j_gene: TRBJ2-7
abundance: few
v_gene: TRBV28
CDR3nt: TGTGCCAGCAGTTTCCTAGGACAGCGACCCTACGAGCAGTACTTC
CDR3aa: CASSFLGQRPYEQYF

d_gene: NA
j_gene: TRBJ2-3
abundance: many
v_gene: TRBV27
CDR3nt: TGTGCCAGCAGTTCGGTAATTAGCACAGATACGCAGTATTTT
CDR3aa: CASSSVISTDTQYF

d_gene: NA
j_gene: TRBJ1-1
abundance: NA
v_gene: TRBV20-1
CDR3nt: TGCAGTGCATCGGTGGCTGAAGCTTTCTTT
CDR3aa: CSASVAEAFF

d_gene: TRBD2
j_gene: TRBJ2-1
abundance: NA
v_gene: TRBV5-1
CDR3nt: TGCGCCAGCAGCTTTAGCGGGGCCACCTACAATGAGCAGTTCTTC
CDR3aa: CASSFSGATYNEQFF

d_gene: TRBD1
j_gene: TRBJ1-4
abundance: NA
v_gene: TRBV28
CDR3nt: TGTGCCAGCAGCTTGGGACAGGATAATGAAAAACTGTTTTTT
CDR3aa: CASSLGQDNEKLFF

d_gene: NA
j_gene: TRBJ2-1
abundance: few
v_gene: TRBV19
CDR3nt: TGTGCCAGTAGTACTGGTAGGCAACTAGTGGGAGGTAATGATGAGCAGTTCTTC
CDR3aa: CASSTGRQLVGGNDEQFF

d_gene: NA
j_gene: TRBJ2-6
abundance: NA
v_gene: TRBV11-2
CDR3nt: TGTGCCAGCAGCTTGTCGGGACACCCTTTCTCTGGGGCCAACGTCCTGACTTTC
CDR3aa: CASSLSGHPFSGANVLTF

d_gene: TRBD1
j_gene: TRBJ1-5
abundance: few
v_gene: TRBV7-9
CDR3nt: TGTGCCAGCAGCCTAGCGGGACAGGGCAATCAGCCCCAGCATTTT
CDR3aa: CASSLAGQGNQPQHF

d_gene: NA
j_gene: TRBJ2-5
abundance: few
v_gene: TRBV28
CDR3nt: TGTGCCAGCAGTTTCAATAGCTTGGGAGGATCGGGGACCCAGTACTTC
CDR3aa: CASSFNSLGGSGTQYF

d_gene: TRBD1
j_gene: TRBJ1-5
abundance: NA
v_gene: TRBV2
CDR3nt: TGTGCCAGCAGTGCGACAGGGGGCACGAGTCAGCCCCAGCATTTT
CDR3aa: CASSATGGTSQPQHF

d_gene: NA
j_gene: TRBJ1-2
abundance: few
v_gene: TRBV25-1
CDR3nt: TGTGCCAGCAGTGATTCGAACTATGGCTACACCTTC
CDR3aa: CASSDSNYGYTF

d_gene: NA
j_gene: TRBJ2-3
abundance: few
v_gene: TRBV6-5
CDR3nt: TGTGCCAGCAAGTCTAGTGGCAAATCAGATACGCAGTATTTT
CDR3aa: CASKSSGKSDTQYF

d_gene: TRBD2
j_gene: TRBJ2-1
abundance: few
v_gene: TRBV2
CDR3nt: TGTGCCAGCACACCTAGGCTAGCGGGAGGGGGTGAGCAGTTCTTC
CDR3aa: CASTPRLAGGGEQFF

d_gene: NA
j_gene: TRBJ1-2
abundance: few
v_gene: TRBV2
CDR3nt: TGTGCCAGCAGTGTAAGGGCAGGGGTTTATGGCTACACCTTC
CDR3aa: CASSVRAGVYGYTF

d_gene: NA
j_gene: TRBJ1-5
abundance: NA
v_gene: TRBV6-5
CDR3nt: TGTGCCAGCAGAACAGGGATGGGCAATCAGCCCCAGCATTTT
CDR3aa: CASRTGMGNQPQHF

d_gene: TRBD1
j_gene: TRBJ1-4
abundance: few
v_gene: TRBV2
CDR3nt: TGTGCCAGCAGTTGGACAGGGGCCTCTTATAATGAAAAACTGTTTTTT
CDR3aa: CASSWTGASYNEKLFF

d_gene: NA
j_gene: TRBJ1-1
abundance: NA
v_gene: TRBV4-1
CDR3nt: TGCGCCAGCAGCCGAGTAACAGGGACAACTGAAGCTTTCTTT
CDR3aa: CASSRVTGTTEAFF

d_gene: NA
j_gene: TRBJ2-7
abundance: NA
v_gene: TRBV10-3
CDR3nt: TGTGCCTCGAGGGGACTAAACGGGACAGGAGCCTTC
CDR3aa: CASRGLNGTGAF